A single T cell receptor beta chain is shown here with its context. Antigen: not known. This sample was taken from a study of CD8 T cells in Susac syndrome. Study-level results: The study conceded that relatively few individuals underwent its TCR sequencing and HLA analysis.

Reverse transcription of about 0.5 to 1 ug RNA used random hexamers. TCRdb called the immunoSEQ multiplex PCR reads again in MiXCR, with one record for every CDR3 protein. The table shows around 140,000 distinct CDR3 sequences, with 75% to 90% occurring only once. The sequenced sample consisted of CD8+ T cells from PBMCs. This TCR was recovered from a human donor with multiple sclerosis.

CDR3 region: CATSEGLNTGELFF. The DNA of the CDR3 is TGTGCCACCAGTGAGGGGCTGAACACCGGGGAGCTGTTTTTT. V usage is TRBV24-1 and J usage is TRBJ2-2; possibly TRBD1 for D (5 bases). Deletions cut 4 bases from V and 1 base from J, with 6 bases between. Germline V gene sequence: CDR1 KGHDR, CDR2 SFDVKD. The CDR3 totals 14 residues.